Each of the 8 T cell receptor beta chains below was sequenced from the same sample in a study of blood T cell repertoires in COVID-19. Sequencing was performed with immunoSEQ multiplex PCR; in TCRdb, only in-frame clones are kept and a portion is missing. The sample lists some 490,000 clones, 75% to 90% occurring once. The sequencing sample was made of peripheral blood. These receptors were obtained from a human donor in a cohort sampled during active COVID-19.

CDR3 in DNA: TGTGCCAGTAGTATTGATGGGGGCCCTAACTATGGCTACACCTTC. Translating gives CASSIDGGPNYGYTF. This chain connects TRBV19 to TRBJ1-2, with D possibly TRBD1 on 6 matching bases. The CDR3 consists of 15 residues. The germline gives CDR1 LNHDA, CDR2 SQIVND (reference sequence). Trimming pared 3 bases from V and 0 bases from J, leaving 11 bases between.

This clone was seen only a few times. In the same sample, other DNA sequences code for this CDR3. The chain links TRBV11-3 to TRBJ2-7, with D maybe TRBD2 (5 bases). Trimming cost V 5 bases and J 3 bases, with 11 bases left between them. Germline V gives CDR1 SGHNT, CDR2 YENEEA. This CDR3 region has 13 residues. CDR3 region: CASSRTGSYEQYF. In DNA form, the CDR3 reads TGTGCCAGCAGCCGCACGGGGAGCTACGAGCAGTACTTC.

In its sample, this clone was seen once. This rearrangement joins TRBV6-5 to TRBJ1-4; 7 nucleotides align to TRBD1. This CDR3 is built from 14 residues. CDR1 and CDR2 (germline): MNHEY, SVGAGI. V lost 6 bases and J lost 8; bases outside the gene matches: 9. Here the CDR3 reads CASSQPGTAEKLFF. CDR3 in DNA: TGTGCCAGCAGCCAACCCGGGACAGCCGAAAAACTGTTTTTT.

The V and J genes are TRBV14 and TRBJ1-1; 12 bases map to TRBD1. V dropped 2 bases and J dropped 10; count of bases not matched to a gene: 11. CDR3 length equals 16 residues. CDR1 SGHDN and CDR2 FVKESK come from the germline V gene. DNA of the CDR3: TGTGCCAGCAGCCAACCAACTTACGGGACAGGGGGCGCAGCTTTCTTT. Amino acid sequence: CASSQPTYGTGGAAFF.

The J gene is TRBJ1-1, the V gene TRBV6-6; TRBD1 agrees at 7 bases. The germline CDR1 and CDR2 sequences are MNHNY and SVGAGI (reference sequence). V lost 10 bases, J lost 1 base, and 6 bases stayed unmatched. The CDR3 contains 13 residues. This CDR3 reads CATRDSSNTEAFF. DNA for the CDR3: TGTGCCACCCGGGACAGTTCGAACACTGAAGCTTTCTTT.

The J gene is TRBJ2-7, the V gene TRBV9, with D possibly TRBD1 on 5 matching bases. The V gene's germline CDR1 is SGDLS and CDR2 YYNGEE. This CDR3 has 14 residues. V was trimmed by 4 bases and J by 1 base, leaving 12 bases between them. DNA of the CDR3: TGTGCCAGCAGCCCCAACGACAGTTCCTACGAGCAGTACTTC. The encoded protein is CASSPNDSSYEQYF.

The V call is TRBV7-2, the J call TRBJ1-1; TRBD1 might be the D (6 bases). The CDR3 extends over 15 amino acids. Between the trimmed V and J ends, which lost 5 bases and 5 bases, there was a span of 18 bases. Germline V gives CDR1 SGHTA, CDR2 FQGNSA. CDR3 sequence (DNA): TGTGCCAGCAGCCAGGGGACACCAACGAGGACTGAAGCTTTCTTT. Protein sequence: CASSQGTPTRTEAFF.

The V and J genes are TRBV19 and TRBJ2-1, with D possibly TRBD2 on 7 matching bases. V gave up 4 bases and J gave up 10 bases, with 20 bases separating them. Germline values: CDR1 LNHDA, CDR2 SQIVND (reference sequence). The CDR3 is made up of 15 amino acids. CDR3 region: CASSKGGAGRGEQFF. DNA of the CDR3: TGTGCCAGTAGTAAAGGGGGGGCCGGCAGAGGAGAGCAGTTCTTC.